The clone carrying this T cell receptor (beta chain) has only a few counts. This table comes from immunoSEQ multiplex PCR, and its TCRdb copy is limited to in-frame clones, with some not included. Counted here are 300,000 to 400,000 clones, about 87% occurring once; the ten biggest clones make up roughly 9.9%. The CDR3 extends over 16 amino acids. CDR1 is LNHNV and CDR2 is YYDKDF in the germline V gene (reference sequence). Trimming pared 1 base from V and 3 bases from J, leaving 10 bases between. Seattle patient enrollment occurred during active infection, with longitudinal follow-up thereafter. The record originates from a study of blood T cell repertoires in COVID-19. Study-level information: Specimens from acute and convalescent COVID-19 originated in the United States, Italy and Spain.

Input material: peripheral blood. J is TRBJ2-6 and V is TRBV15; D possibly corresponds to TRBD1 (6 bases). The origin of this receptor is a man aged 30 to 45 with COVID-19, enrolled during active disease. The chain's CDR3 is CATSRVQGSGANVLTF. For the CDR3, the DNA is TGTGCCACCAGCAGAGTACAGGGCAGTGGGGCCAACGTCCTGACTTTC.